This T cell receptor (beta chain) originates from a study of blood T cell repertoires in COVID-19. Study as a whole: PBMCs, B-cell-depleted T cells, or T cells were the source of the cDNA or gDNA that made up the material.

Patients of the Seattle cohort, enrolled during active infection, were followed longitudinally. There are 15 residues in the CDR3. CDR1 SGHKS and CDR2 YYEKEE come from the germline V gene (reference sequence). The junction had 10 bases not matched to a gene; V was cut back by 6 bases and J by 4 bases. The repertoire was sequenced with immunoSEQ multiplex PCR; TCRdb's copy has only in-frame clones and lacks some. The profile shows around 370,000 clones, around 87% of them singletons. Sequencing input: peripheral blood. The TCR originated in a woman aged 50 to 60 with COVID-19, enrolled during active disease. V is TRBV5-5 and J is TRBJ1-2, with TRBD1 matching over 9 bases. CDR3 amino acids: CASTLRQGVSYGYTF. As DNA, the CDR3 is TGTGCCAGCACCCTAAGACAGGGGGTCTCCTATGGCTACACCTTC.